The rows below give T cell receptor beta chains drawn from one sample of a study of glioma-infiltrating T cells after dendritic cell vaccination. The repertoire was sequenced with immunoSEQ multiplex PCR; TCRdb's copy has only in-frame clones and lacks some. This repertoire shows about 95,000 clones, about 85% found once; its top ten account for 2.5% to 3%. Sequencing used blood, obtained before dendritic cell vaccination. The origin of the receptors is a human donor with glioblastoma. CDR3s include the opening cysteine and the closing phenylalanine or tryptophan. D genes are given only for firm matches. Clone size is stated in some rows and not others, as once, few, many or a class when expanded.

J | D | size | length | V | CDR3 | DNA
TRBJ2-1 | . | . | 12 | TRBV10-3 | CAISGVRNEQFF | TGTGCCATCAGTGGAGTGCGCAATGAGCAGTTCTTC
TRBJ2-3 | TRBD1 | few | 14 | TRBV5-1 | CASSRDRGTDTQYF | TGCGCCAGCAGCCGGGACAGGGGCACAGATACGCAGTATTTT
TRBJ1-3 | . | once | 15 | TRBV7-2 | CASSLGGSSGNTIYF | TGTGCCAGCAGCTTAGGTGGGAGCTCTGGAAACACCATATATTTT
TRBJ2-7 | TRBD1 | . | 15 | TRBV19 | CASSIGEGAATEQYF | TGTGCCAGTAGTATAGGTGAGGGGGCCGCCACCGAGCAGTACTTC
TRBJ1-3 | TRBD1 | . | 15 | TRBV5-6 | CASSSGTAEGNTIYF | TGTGCCAGCAGCTCAGGGACAGCGGAAGGAAACACCATATATTTT
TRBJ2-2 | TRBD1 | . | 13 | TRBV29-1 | CSVLTGLTGELFF | TGCAGCGTGCTGACAGGGCTCACCGGGGAGCTGTTTTTT
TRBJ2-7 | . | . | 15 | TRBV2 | CASSVQRGAPYEQYF | TGTGCCAGCAGTGTTCAACGGGGGGCACCGTACGAGCAGTACTTC
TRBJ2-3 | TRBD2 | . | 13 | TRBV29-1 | CSVGTSGADTQYF | TGCAGCGTCGGGACTAGCGGTGCAGATACGCAGTATTTT
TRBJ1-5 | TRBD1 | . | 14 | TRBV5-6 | CASSTGTDLTGQHF | TGTGCCAGCAGCACGGGGACAGACTTAACAGGCCAGCATTTT
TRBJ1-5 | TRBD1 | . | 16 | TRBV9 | CASSSGTASGNQPQHF | TGTGCCAGCAGCTCCGGGACAGCTTCGGGCAATCAGCCCCAGCATTTT
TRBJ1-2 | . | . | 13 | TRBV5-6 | CASSQIQGYGYTF | TGTGCCAGCAGCCAGATACAGGGATATGGCTACACCTTC
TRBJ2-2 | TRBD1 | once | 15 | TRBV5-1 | CASSLDRGLTGELFF | TGCGCCAGCAGCTTGGACAGGGGTTTAACCGGGGAGCTGTTTTTT
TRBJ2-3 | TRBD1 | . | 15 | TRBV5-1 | CASSSTGGTADTQYF | TGCGCCAGCAGCAGCACAGGGGGCACGGCAGATACGCAGTATTTT